There are many counts of the clone carrying this T cell receptor (beta chain). The data originate from a study of low-dose radiotherapy and immunotherapy resistance in tumors. The CDR3 has 13 residues. V gave up 5 bases and J gave up 7 bases, with 14 bases separating them. Per germline, CDR1 SGHVS and CDR2 FNYEAQ. TCRs were amplified for roughly 20 PCR cycles with a constant-region primer and V-primer adapter. In vitro transcription was used to amplify the isolated mRNA. TCRdb reanalysed the reads using MiXCR and keeps one entry per CDR3 protein. The profile shows under 60,000 distinct CDR3 sequences, around 34% of them singletons. Time point given: after trial treatment. Specified treatment: LDRT plus nivolumab, ipilimumab, low-dose cyclophosphamide and aspirin (RACIN trial). Each donor was administered nivolumab, ipilimumab, aspirin, low-dose cyclophosphamide and low-dose radiotherapy. Patients who could take part had advanced solid tumors with no tumor-infiltrating lymphocytes.

The TCR was taken from a male donor with rectosigmoid adenocarcinoma. This chain connects TRBV7-6 to TRBJ1-1; D is unclear. This specimen consisted of PBMCs, obtained after low-dose radiotherapy plus immunotherapy. The CDR3 loop is CASSQYTAGEAFF. Written as DNA, the CDR3 is TGTGCCAGCAGCCAATATACAGCGGGTGAAGCTTTCTTT.